This T cell receptor beta chain was sequenced in a study of beta chain features in type 1 diabetes. This clone was seen more than once but under ten times. Expressed TCRB transcripts were sequenced, since all the RNA that had been isolated was reverse transcribed. Data came from immunoSEQ multiplex PCR; TCRdb stores just in-frame clones and leaves some out. Of fewer than 650,000 clones in the sample, 15% to 19% are singletons; the top ten hold about 0.086%. CDR3 length: 13 amino acids. V was shortened by 5 bases and J by 7 bases, with 14 bases between the two germline ends. Germline V gene data show CDR1 as LNHDA and CDR2 as SQIVND (reference sequence).

The clonotype comes from a man younger than 35 in good health. Sequenced input: naive CD4+ T cells from blood. This chain joins TRBV19 and TRBJ1-1; D ambiguous. The CDR3 DNA sequence: TGTGCCAGTAGTGAAGGGCCGCCTTATGAAGCTTTCTTT. Amino acids: CASSEGPPYEAFF.